This TCR beta chain is from a study of lymphopenia after photon versus proton radiotherapy. General study findings and limits: Under photons, naive T cells and diversity fell while effector/memory populations rose. Post-nadir TCR diversity decline inversely tracked overall survival among those who died. Oligoclonal CD8+ Temra expansion after nadir drove photon patients' diversity drop. Authors raise, but do not show, better survival with proton therapy.

Sequenced by immunoSEQ multiplex PCR; TCRdb stores in-frame clones only, minus some. The data hold under 65,000 clones, with around 84% observed a single time. On this clone itself: Antigen unknown.

The receptor comes from a man aged 60 to 69 with pancreatic cancer. Sequenced here: peripheral blood, sampled from a patient treated with proton-based radiotherapy.

As DNA, the CDR3 is TGTGCCAGCAGCTTACATCTACAGGGACGCTCACCCCTCCACTTT. Translating it yields CASSLHLQGRSPLHF. The rearrangement joins TRBV7-2 to TRBJ1-6, with D possibly matching TRBD1 (6 bases). CDR1 is SGHTA and CDR2 is FQGNSA in the germline V gene. Trimming shortened V by 2 bases and J by 10 bases, and 15 bases separated the two germline ends. This CDR3 is built from 15 residues.